The 26 T cell receptor beta chains below were found in one sample sequenced in a study of CD8+ T cells in alopecia areata. It was cDNA, reverse transcribed from extracted RNA, that served as the sequencing template. Some clones are missing from TCRdb's copy, which holds only in-frame ones; the method was immunoSEQ multiplex PCR. The sample has roughly 250,000 clones, 65% to 70% seen once. Material: CD4+ T cells sorted from blood, obtained at week 0. Receptor source: a human donor with alopecia areata.

The chain is built from TRBV7-2 and TRBJ2-1; D is undetermined. Germline values: CDR1 SGHTA, CDR2 FQGNSA. The ends were cut back, 1 base at V and 0 bases at J, with 4 bases in the middle. This CDR3 spans 14 amino acids. The CDR3 is CASSLESSYNEQFF. The CDR3 DNA reads as TGTGCCAGCAGCTTAGAATCCTCCTACAATGAGCAGTTCTTC.

This clone was observed a single time. The rearrangement links TRBV30 to TRBJ1-6; 7 positions agree with TRBD1. The V and J ends lost 4 bases and 9 bases, in that order; junction bases with no gene match: 6. The CDR3 is 13 amino acids. The V gene's germline CDR1 is GTSNPN and CDR2 SVGIG (reference sequence). This CDR3 is CAWTGTEVSPLHF. CDR3 DNA: TGTGCCTGGACGGGGACAGAGGTTTCACCCCTCCACTTT.

In its sample, this clone was seen a few times. CDR3 nucleotides: TGTGCCAGCAGTGTTCGCCCCTCCTACGAGCAGTACTTC. Translation gives CASSVRPSYEQYF. The chain is built from TRBV2 and TRBJ2-7; D gene uncertain. The CDR3 covers 13 residues. V lost 4 bases to trimming and J lost 0 bases, with 7 bases between them. Germline CDR1 and CDR2: SNHLY and FYNNEI.

The chain combines TRBV6-5 with TRBJ1-6, with D perhaps matching TRBD1 (6 bases). The CDR3 sequence is 14 residues long. V dropped 6 bases and J dropped 6 bases, with 12 bases sitting between them. The V gene's germline CDR1 is MNHEY and CDR2 SVGAGI. The CDR3 region has the DNA TGTGCCAGCAGACTACAGGGTCCTAATTCACCCCTCCACTTT. Its protein is CASRLQGPNSPLHF.

This sequence joins TRBV29-1 and TRBJ1-1; D is possibly TRBD1 (6 bases). The CDR3 has 13 amino acids. Trimming took 6 bases from V and 3 from J, leaving 14 bases between them. The germline CDR1 and CDR2 sequences are SQVTM and ANQGSEA. In DNA, the CDR3 is TGCAGCGTGGACAGACAGGCGCACACTGAAGCTTTCTTT. Its protein product is CSVDRQAHTEAFF. The full variable domain, rest sourced from reference TRBV29-1 and TRBJ1-1, is SAVISQKPSRDICQRGTSLTIQCQVDSQVTMMFWYRQQPGQSLTLIATANQGSEATYESGFVIDKFPISRPNLTFSTLTVSNMSPEDSSIYLCSVDRQAHTEAFFGQGTRLTVV.

This chain connects TRBV2 to TRBJ1-6; 8 bases line up with TRBD1. The CDR3 runs to 14 residues. V was pared by 5 bases and J by 8 bases, with 5 bases of the junction left unmatched. The V gene's germline CDR1 is SNHLY and CDR2 FYNNEI. This chain's CDR3 is CASSRQGMDSPLHF. CDR3 DNA: TGTGCCAGCAGTAGACAGGGGATGGATTCACCCCTCCACTTT.

This clone was recorded only once. The chain has TRBV7-9 and TRBJ1-1; D is undetermined. The CDR3 extends over 14 amino acids. Deletions cut 5 bases from V and 0 bases from J, with 10 bases between. The germline V gene encodes CDR1 SEHNR and CDR2 FQNEAQ (reference sequence). The CDR3 nucleotides are TGTGCCAGCAGCGAAAGCGGTTTGAACACTGAAGCTTTCTTT. Amino acids: CASSESGLNTEAFF.

The chain has TRBV7-9 and TRBJ2-3, with D perhaps matching TRBD1 (5 bases). Deletions cut 1 base from V and 4 bases from J, with 6 bases between. CDR3 size: 13 residues. The germline V gene encodes CDR1 SEHNR and CDR2 FQNEAQ (reference sequence). The CDR3 nucleotides are TGTGCCAGCAGCTTAGAGGGGCCAGATACGCAGTATTTT. Its protein product is CASSLEGPDTQYF.

V and J are TRBV5-1 and TRBJ1-2, with 7 bases that match TRBD1. The CDR3 covers 15 residues. CDR1 SGHRS and CDR2 YFSETQ come from the germline V gene. V lost 3 bases to trimming and J lost 0 bases; unmatched junction nucleotides: 5. The CDR3 protein is CASSYGQAANYGYTF. The CDR3 nucleotides are TGCGCCAGCAGCTACGGACAGGCAGCTAACTATGGCTACACCTTC.

This chain uses TRBV30 with TRBJ1-1, with unresolved D. V lost 6 bases, J lost 0 bases, and 14 bases lay in between. The CDR3 covers 14 residues. Germline CDR1 and CDR2: GTSNPN and SVGIG (reference sequence). The chain's CDR3 is CACSELGLNTEAFF. CDR3 in DNA: TGTGCCTGCTCCGAGCTGGGCTTGAACACTGAAGCTTTCTTT.

The J gene is TRBJ2-7, the V gene TRBV7-8; D unresolved. The CDR3 contains 16 residues. Trimming left V 5 bases short and J 0 bases short, with 17 bases between. Germline V gene data show CDR1 as SGHVS and CDR2 as FQNEAQ. The CDR3 DNA reads as TGTGCCAGCAGCCGAGGAGATTCAACGAGCTCCTACGAGCAGTACTTC. This sequence encodes CASSRGDSTSSYEQYF.

V is TRBV25-1 and J is TRBJ2-7; 10 nucleotides match TRBD1. The CDR3 covers 13 residues. Germline V gives CDR1 MGHDK, CDR2 SYGVNS. The ends lost 9 bases at V and 2 bases at J; junction bases unmatched: 4. In nucleotides, the CDR3 is TGTGCCAGTACCGGGACAGGGGCCTACGAGCAGTACTTC. This codes for CASTGTGAYEQYF.

The gene calls are TRBV5-6 and TRBJ1-6; no definite D call. This CDR3 spans 16 amino acids. Germline CDR1 and CDR2: SGHDT and YYEEEE. Trimming removed 1 base from V and 4 bases from J, with 12 bases in between. The CDR3 sequence: CASSLYPPIYNSPLHF. The CDR3 DNA reads TGTGCCAGCAGCTTGTATCCCCCCATATATAATTCACCCCTCCACTTT. Using reference TRBV5-6 and TRBJ1-6 for the parts outside the CDR3, the full variable domain is DAGVTQSPTHLIKTRGQQVTLRCSPKSGHDTVSWYQQALGQGPQFIFQYYEEEERQRGNFPDRFSGHQFPNYSSELNVNALLLGDSALYLCASSLYPPIYNSPLHFGNGTRLTVT.

The table lists this clone with a few counts. V gene TRBV14 combines with J gene TRBJ2-1; TRBD1 matches at 8 bases. Looked up from germline, CDR1 is SGHDN and CDR2 is FVKESK. With V trimmed by 4 bases and J by 5 bases, 13 bases remained unmatched. The CDR3 has 17 amino acids. CDR3 residues: CASSPVRDRWIHNEQFF. Here the CDR3 DNA reads TGTGCCAGCAGCCCCGTCCGGGACAGGTGGATTCACAATGAGCAGTTCTTC.

This chain uses TRBV30 with TRBJ1-2; TRBD1 might be the D (5 bases). The V gene lost 4 bases and the J gene lost 4 bases, with 13 bases spanning the gap. The CDR3 has 13 residues. Germline assignment: CDR1 GTSNPN and CDR2 SVGIG (reference sequence). The CDR3 DNA reads TGTGCCTGGACTACGGGGGGACGCTATGGCTACACCTTC. Its translation is CAWTTGGRYGYTF.

The V and J genes are TRBV7-2 and TRBJ2-1, with D possibly being TRBD2 (5 bases). The CDR3 extends over 13 amino acids. CDR1 is SGHTA, CDR2 FQGNSA, per germline. V lost 7 bases and J lost 8, with 15 bases in between. The CDR3: CASTPPREDEQFF. Here the CDR3 DNA reads TGTGCCAGCACTCCCCCCCGGGAAGATGAGCAGTTCTTC. Variable domain in full (rest from reference TRBV7-2 and TRBJ2-1): GAGVSQSPSNKVTEKGKDVELRCDPISGHTALYWYRQSLGQGLEFLIYFQGNSAPDKSGLPSDRFSAERTGGSVSTLTIQRTQQEDSAVYLCASTPPREDEQFFGPGTRLTVL.

V is TRBV7-2 and J is TRBJ2-3; the D call may be TRBD1 or TRBD2 (6 bases each). The germline V gene has CDR1 SGHTA and CDR2 FQGNSA. Trimming took 5 bases from V and 0 from J, leaving 21 bases between them. This CDR3 is 18 amino acids long. For the CDR3, the DNA is TGTGCCAGCAGCCCAGGGCCTGCGGGGACAACTAGCACAGATACGCAGTATTTT. Residues: CASSPGPAGTTSTDTQYF.

This clone came up once. The chain carries TRBV30 and TRBJ2-5, with a tentative D call TRBD1 (6 bases). Germline lookup yields CDR1 GTSNPN and CDR2 SVGIG (reference sequence). The CDR3 contains 12 residues. Trimming pared 6 bases from V and 3 bases from J, leaving 11 bases between. The CDR3 is CACWTEKETQYF. The CDR3 coding sequence is TGTGCCTGCTGGACAGAAAAAGAGACCCAGTACTTC.

This chain links TRBV10-3 with TRBJ2-3; 8 nucleotides align to TRBD2. This CDR3 contains 19 residues. Germline loops: CDR1 ENHRY, CDR2 SYGVKD. The V and J ends lost 3 bases and 1 base, in that order; junction bases with no gene match: 15. The DNA of the CDR3 is TGTGCCATCAGTGACCCCAAGCCCTTTAGCGGGGAGGGCACAGATACGCAGTATTTT. Its protein product is CAISDPKPFSGEGTDTQYF.

This clone was observed a single time. The J gene is TRBJ1-1, the V gene TRBV6-5; 7 positions match TRBD1. J was trimmed by 5 bases and V by 5 bases; bases with no gene match: 2. Germline assignment: CDR1 MNHEY and CDR2 SVGAGI. This CDR3 contains 12 residues. CDR3 nucleotides: TGTGCCAGCAGTCAGACAGGGACTGAAGCTTTCTTT. Protein: CASSQTGTEAFF.

This clone was seen a few times. This chain uses TRBV6-5 with TRBJ2-3, with D perhaps TRBD2 (6 bases). Germline V lookup: CDR1 MNHEY, CDR2 SVGAGI. This CDR3 contains 14 residues. V lost 2 bases, J lost 4 bases, and 10 bases lay in between. CDR3 DNA: TGTGCCAGCAGTTACGGGACTGCTTCAGATACGCAGTATTTT. It specifies CASSYGTASDTQYF.

This clone was seen a handful of times. The chain has TRBV29-1 and TRBJ1-2; no firm D call. V was shortened by 4 bases and J by 1 base, with 4 bases between the two germline ends. Germline V lookup: CDR1 SQVTM, CDR2 ANQGSEA. CDR3 size: 11 residues. The CDR3 region is CSVVINYGYTF. The CDR3 coding sequence is TGCAGCGTTGTCATTAACTATGGCTACACCTTC.

The chain combines TRBV7-8 with TRBJ1-6; D is undetermined. This CDR3 is built from 15 residues. V lost 1 base to trimming and J lost 7 bases, with 11 bases between them. In germline, CDR1 is SGHVS, CDR2 FQNEAQ. The CDR3 protein is CASSLGLGENSPLHF. The CDR3 DNA reads TGTGCCAGCAGCTTAGGCCTGGGAGAAAATTCACCCCTCCACTTT.

V usage is TRBV7-2 and J usage is TRBJ1-1; 9 nucleotides agree with TRBD1. Germline CDR1 reads SGHTA; CDR2 reads FQGNSA. This CDR3 region has 13 residues. V lost 4 bases to trimming and J lost 3 bases; unmatched junction nucleotides: 0. The CDR3 here is CASSWDRDTEAFF. The CDR3 DNA reads TGTGCCAGCAGCTGGGACAGGGACACTGAAGCTTTCTTT.

The chain employs TRBV28 and TRBJ2-7; D uncertain. Trimming shortened V by 2 bases and J by 7 bases, and 3 bases separated the two germline ends. The CDR3 has 10 amino acids. Per the germline V gene, CDR1 is MDHEN and CDR2 is SYDVKM. In DNA form, the CDR3 reads TGTGCCAGCAGTTTAAGGGAGCAGTACTTC. Protein sequence: CASSLREQYF.

This clone was counted only a few times. The genes are TRBV10-3 and TRBJ2-1; D not certain. CDR1 ENHRY and CDR2 SYGVKD come from the germline V gene. V lost 6 bases and J 7 bases, leaving 7 bases between the germline ends. This CDR3 region has 11 residues. The CDR3 is CAIRGGNEQFF. The CDR3 DNA sequence: TGTGCCATCAGAGGCGGAAATGAGCAGTTCTTC.